Shown below are 22 T cell receptor beta chains from a single sample sequenced in a study of T cell responses to AZD1222 COVID-19 vaccine. Data came from immunoSEQ multiplex PCR; TCRdb stores just in-frame clones and leaves some out. The repertoire includes 55,000 to 65,000 clones, 70% to 90% of them detected once, and roughly 16% sits in the top ten. Sequenced here: peripheral blood, sampled on day 0 of AZD1222 vaccination. These receptors were taken from an adult in good health.

The V gene is TRBV29-1, the J gene TRBJ2-4; tentative D call: TRBD2 (5 bases). Between the trimmed V and J ends, which lost 4 bases and 1 base, there was a span of 8 bases. Germline CDR1 SQVTM, CDR2 ANQGSEA. CDR3 length: 13 residues. The CDR3 DNA reads TGCAGCGTTGTTAGCGCCGCCAAAAACATTCAGTACTTC. It translates to CSVVSAAKNIQYF.

CDR3 amino acids: CASKVEGSQPQHF. CDR3 in DNA: TGTGCCAGCAAGGTTGAAGGTTCTCAGCCCCAGCATTTT. V is TRBV2 and J is TRBJ1-5; D not resolved. Per germline, CDR1 SNHLY and CDR2 FYNNEI. The CDR3 runs 13 residues. Trimming left V 7 bases short and J 6 bases short, with 13 bases between.

V and J are TRBV6-4 and TRBJ1-2, with D maybe TRBD1 (6 bases). Trimming pared 2 bases from V and 2 bases from J, leaving 12 bases between. There are 15 residues in the CDR3. Germline loops: CDR1 MRHNA, CDR2 SNTAGT. CDR3 coding DNA: TGTGCCAGCAGTGACCCCTTAACAGGGAACTATGGCTACACCTTC. Translating gives CASSDPLTGNYGYTF.

This chain connects TRBV9 to TRBJ1-2; D remains ambiguous. The germline V gene has CDR1 SGDLS and CDR2 YYNGEE. The CDR3 is 15 amino acids. Trimming pared 5 bases from V and 7 bases from J, leaving 21 bases between. For the CDR3, the DNA is TGTGCCAGCAGGTTGGGTACGGGCGTGCTTGCTGGCTACACCTTC. This gives the protein CASRLGTGVLAGYTF.

V gene TRBV7-2 combines with J gene TRBJ2-7, with 7 nucleotides matching TRBD1. V lost 1 base to trimming and J lost 2 bases; unmatched junction nucleotides: 5. CDR3 length equals 15 residues. Germline-derived CDR1 and CDR2 are SGHTA and FQGNSA. CDR3 coding DNA: TGTGCCAGCAGCTTAGTTACAGGGGAGACCTACGAGCAGTACTTC. It translates to CASSLVTGETYEQYF.

This clone was counted between two and nine times. The chain combines TRBV28 with TRBJ1-1; D not certain. Germline CDR1 reads MDHEN; CDR2 reads SYDVKM. The V gene lost 2 bases and the J gene lost 4 bases, with 5 bases spanning the gap. This CDR3 is built from 12 residues. The CDR3 sequence: CASSLGLTEAFF. CDR3 nucleotide sequence: TGTGCCAGCAGTTTAGGGCTCACTGAAGCTTTCTTT.

V and J are TRBV3-1 (or the pseudogene TRBV3-2) and TRBJ2-3, with D uncertain. From germline, CDR1 is LGHDT and CDR2 YNNKEL (reference sequence). The CDR3 spans 12 residues. V was clipped by 3 bases and J by 2 bases, with 3 bases between them. CDR3 residues: CASSHDTDTQYF. The CDR3 nucleotides are TGTGCCAGCAGCCATGACACAGATACGCAGTATTTT.

The chain recombines TRBV4-1 with TRBJ1-4, with D unresolved. The CDR3 consists of 13 residues. Trimming stripped 4 bases from V and 7 bases from J, with 10 bases between. The germline gives CDR1 MGHRA, CDR2 YSYEKL. The CDR3 loop reads CASSPWRGEKLFF. The CDR3 nucleotides are TGCGCCAGCAGCCCTTGGCGGGGTGAAAAACTGTTTTTT.

The chain has TRBV2 and TRBJ2-3; no clear D gene. Trimming took off 9 bases at V and 3 bases at J, with 13 bases between the two ends. The CDR3 covers 13 residues. The germline V gene has CDR1 SNHLY and CDR2 FYNNEI. CDR3 loop: CASGGVGTDTQYF. The CDR3 DNA follows: TGTGCCAGTGGTGGGGTGGGGACAGATACGCAGTATTTT.

This clone appeared a single time. The chain has TRBV19 and TRBJ1-3; a possible D gene is TRBD1 (6 bases). Germline CDR1 and CDR2: LNHDA and SQIVND (reference sequence). Trimming pared 7 bases from V and 2 bases from J, leaving 15 bases between. The CDR3 is 15 amino acids. The CDR3 spells CASTEQGRAGNTIYF. Here the CDR3 DNA reads TGTGCCAGTACTGAACAGGGAAGAGCTGGAAACACCATATATTTT. The full variable domain, rest sourced from reference TRBV19 and TRBJ1-3, is DGGITQSPKYLFRKEGQNVTLSCEQNLNHDAMYWYRQDPGQGLRLIYYSQIVNDFQKGDIAEGYSVSREKKESFPLTVTSAQKNPTAFYLCASTEQGRAGNTIYFGEGSWLTVV.

This rearrangement joins TRBV2 to TRBJ1-2; D gene uncertain. Per germline, CDR1 SNHLY and CDR2 FYNNEI. The CDR3 runs 13 residues. The V end lost 6 bases, the J end lost 4 bases, and 12 bases lay between the germline ends. The CDR3 here is CASRTDGPYGYTF. The CDR3 nucleotides read TGTGCCAGCAGAACCGACGGGCCCTATGGCTACACCTTC.

This chain uses TRBV27 with TRBJ2-5, with D possibly being TRBD1 (6 bases). V was pared by 4 bases and J by 4 bases, with 13 bases between. The germline V gene has CDR1 MNHEY and CDR2 SMNVEV (reference sequence). CDR3 size: 14 residues. CDR3 region: CASSSVLGGETQYF. CDR3 bases: TGTGCCAGCAGTTCAGTTCTAGGGGGAGAGACCCAGTACTTC.

The chain carries TRBV2 and TRBJ2-2, with D tentatively TRBD2 (6 bases). CDR1 is SNHLY, CDR2 FYNNEI, per germline. V was pared by 2 bases and J by 5 bases, with 12 bases between. CDR3 length equals 15 residues. This chain's CDR3 is CASSESGTGTGELFF. The CDR3 nucleotides read TGTGCCAGCAGTGAAAGTGGGACTGGGACCGGGGAGCTGTTTTTT.

The rearrangement uses TRBV19 and TRBJ1-2; TRBD1 agrees at 8 bases. After removal of 6 bases from V and 1 base from J, the junction contained 7 bases not matched to a gene. There are 15 residues in the CDR3. Germline V gene sequence: CDR1 LNHDA, CDR2 SQIVND (reference sequence). CDR3 sequence (DNA): TGTGCCAGTAGCACCCCGGGACAGGATAACTATGGCTACACCTTC. The encoded protein is CASSTPGQDNYGYTF.

This chain uses TRBV7-2 with TRBJ2-1, with D perhaps matching TRBD2 (5 bases). Per germline, CDR1 SGHTA and CDR2 FQGNSA. The CDR3 runs 13 residues. V lost 1 base and J 9 bases, leaving 10 bases between the germline ends. CDR3: CASSLEGRVEQFF. CDR3 coding DNA: TGTGCCAGCAGCTTAGAAGGGCGGGTTGAGCAGTTCTTC.

The chain combines TRBV18 with TRBJ1-2; 9 bases fit TRBD1. The CDR3 spans 14 residues. Trimming removed 4 bases from V and 8 bases from J; junction bases left unmatched: 8. Germline CDR1 reads KGHSH; CDR2 reads LQKENI. This CDR3 is CASSRETGGQGYTF. The CDR3 region has the DNA TGTGCCAGCTCACGGGAGACAGGGGGACAAGGCTACACCTTC.

This clone was seen once. V usage is TRBV27 and J usage is TRBJ1-5, with TRBD1 as a possible D gene (6 bases). The V gene's germline CDR1 is MNHEY and CDR2 SMNVEV (reference sequence). Trimming cost V 4 bases and J 5 bases, with 9 bases left between them. There are 13 residues in the CDR3. The CDR3 sequence: CASSYREDQPQHF. Here the CDR3 DNA reads TGTGCCAGCAGTTACAGGGAGGATCAGCCCCAGCATTTT.

The V gene is TRBV19, the J gene TRBJ2-2; D is uncertain. V was cut by 5 bases and J by 6 bases, with 16 bases left in between. The CDR3 sequence is 15 residues long. Germline CDR1 is LNHDA and CDR2 is SQIVND (reference sequence). Written as DNA, the CDR3 is TGTGCCAGTAGTGACAATGGACGGTACTCCGGGGAGCTGTTTTTT. Amino acids: CASSDNGRYSGELFF. Combining the CDR3 with reference TRBV19 and TRBJ2-2 gives the whole variable domain DGGITQSPKYLFRKEGQNVTLSCEQNLNHDAMYWYRQDPGQGLRLIYYSQIVNDFQKGDIAEGYSVSREKKESFPLTVTSAQKNPTAFYLCASSDNGRYSGELFFGEGSRLTVL.

This clone has only a few counts. The chain uses TRBV5-6 and TRBJ1-5; D is unresolved. The CDR3 covers 15 residues. V was cut by 0 bases and J by 2 bases, with 9 bases left in between. Germline assignment: CDR1 SGHDT and CDR2 YYEEEE. CDR3 sequence (DNA): TGTGCCAGCAGCTTGGGAAGGGTGGGCAATCAGCCCCAGCATTTT. This encodes CASSLGRVGNQPQHF.

This clone was observed once. The chain recombines TRBV18 with TRBJ1-1; D remains ambiguous. The V gene lost 4 bases and the J gene lost 1 base, with 4 bases spanning the gap. This CDR3 has 12 residues. Germline V gene lookup returns CDR1 KGHSH and CDR2 LQKENI. CDR3 coding DNA: TGTGCCAGCTCACTCCAGAACACTGAAGCTTTCTTT. This gives the protein CASSLQNTEAFF.

J is TRBJ2-2 and V is TRBV19, with TRBD1 matching 8 bases. Trimming cost V 7 bases and J 6 bases; bases outside gene matches: 19. Germline values: CDR1 LNHDA, CDR2 SQIVND (reference sequence). The CDR3 sequence is 18 residues long. CDR3 sequence reads: CASKGDPGQVGLPGELFF. The CDR3 DNA is TGTGCCAGTAAGGGGGACCCGGGACAGGTGGGTTTACCCGGGGAGCTGTTTTTT.

The count of this clone is one. J is TRBJ1-5 and V is TRBV19, with D possibly TRBD1 on 5 matching bases. The CDR3 totals 14 residues. The ends were cut back, 5 bases at V and 5 bases at J, with 13 bases in the middle. CDR1 LNHDA and CDR2 SQIVND come from the germline V gene (reference sequence). CDR3 nucleotides: TGTGCCAGTAGTTTGACGGGGCAAGATCAGCCCCAGCATTTT. Amino acid sequence: CASSLTGQDQPQHF.